The next 20 T cell receptor beta chains were all read from a single sample in a study of identical twins. MiXCR, run by TCRdb on the 5' RACE reads, gives a single entry per CDR3 protein. The repertoire holds 250,000 or so distinct CDR3 sequences, with 6.5% to 9.5% as singletons. In addition, the sample was reused for a study of yellow fever vaccine responses in identical twins.

Sequenced material: CD8+ T cells sorted from blood. Receptors originate from a woman between 18 and 29 years old in good health.

This clonotype has a handful of counts. The CDR3 nucleotides read TGTGCCAGCAGCACCTTGACAGGGCCGAACACTGAAGCTTTCTTT. Translating it yields CASSTLTGPNTEAFF. V usage is TRBV11-2 and J usage is TRBJ1-1, with 7 nucleotides matching TRBD1. CDR3 length equals 15 residues. The germline gives CDR1 SGHAT, CDR2 FQNNGV. After removal of 5 bases from V and 1 base from J, the junction contained 7 bases not matched to a gene.

The chain is built from TRBV6-1 and TRBJ2-2; 7 bases are shared with TRBD1. The V segment lost 7 bases and the J segment 4 bases; nucleotides outside the gene matches: 6. The CDR3 consists of 14 residues. Germline CDR1 and CDR2: MNHNS and SASEGT. CDR3 sequence reads: CASNPQGFTGELFF. CDR3 nucleotides: TGTGCCAGCAACCCACAGGGGTTCACCGGGGAGCTGTTTTTT.

The V call is TRBV4-3, the J call TRBJ2-4; the match to TRBD1 covers 7 bases. The CDR3 consists of 16 residues. With V trimmed by 2 bases and J by 3 bases, 7 bases remained unmatched. Germline CDR1 and CDR2: LGHNA and YSLEER. The CDR3 loop reads CASSQKGAEGKNIQYF. CDR3 sequence (DNA): TGCGCCAGCAGCCAAAAGGGGGCAGAGGGCAAAAACATTCAGTACTTC.

This clonotype occurred a few times. The rearrangement joins TRBV7-9 to TRBJ1-1; D uncertain. The CDR3 covers 15 residues. V lost 5 bases and J 2 bases, leaving 15 bases between the germline ends. Germline V lookup: CDR1 SEHNR, CDR2 FQNEAQ (reference sequence). For the CDR3, the DNA is TGTGCCAGCAGCCCACTAGTAGGCGTAAACACTGAAGCTTTCTTT. This codes for CASSPLVGVNTEAFF.

The chain links TRBV2 to TRBJ2-3; D unresolved. CDR3 length: 14 residues. V lost 4 bases and J lost 2, with 10 bases in between. Germline V gene lookup returns CDR1 SNHLY and CDR2 FYNNEI. The DNA for the CDR3 is TGTGCCAGCAGTGGTGGCAGCTACACAGATACGCAGTATTTT. It codes for CASSGGSYTDTQYF.

The gene calls are TRBV9 and TRBJ2-7, with TRBD1 as a possible D gene (6 bases). The V and J ends lost 0 bases and 5 bases respectively, with 9 bases between them. This CDR3 has 13 amino acids. The germline V gene has CDR1 SGDLS and CDR2 YYNGEE. This CDR3 reads CASSVENRDEQYF. Written as DNA, the CDR3 is TGTGCCAGCAGCGTAGAGAACAGGGACGAGCAGTACTTC.

This clonotype came up a few times. The chain joins TRBV29-1 to TRBJ1-4; 7 nucleotides match TRBD1. V trimming: 4 bases; J trimming: 5 bases; junction bases outside the gene matches: 7. The V gene's germline CDR1 is SQVTM and CDR2 ANQGSEA. The CDR3 has 14 amino acids. CDR3 in DNA: TGCAGCGTTGCCCAACAGGGGCACAATGAAAAACTGTTTTTT. Its protein product is CSVAQQGHNEKLFF.

This clonotype was seen at least ten times. The genes are TRBV29-1 and TRBJ2-6, with D unclear. V lost 6 bases and J 0 bases, leaving 3 bases between the germline ends. The CDR3 length is 12 residues. The germline gives CDR1 SQVTM, CDR2 ANQGSEA. CDR3 coding DNA: TGCAGCGTCGACTCTGGGGCCAACGTCCTGACTTTC. Its protein is CSVDSGANVLTF.

The chain has TRBV18 and TRBJ2-1, with 8 bases aligning to TRBD2. The germline gives CDR1 KGHSH, CDR2 LQKENI. V dropped 3 bases and J dropped 2; count of bases not matched to a gene: 3. The CDR3 is made up of 15 amino acids. The CDR3 here is CASSPVGGAYNEQFF. CDR3 sequence (DNA): TGTGCCAGCTCACCTGTCGGGGGGGCCTACAATGAGCAGTTCTTC.

This clonotype was recorded at least ten times. The genes are TRBV25-1 and TRBJ1-5; D ambiguous. V was trimmed by 1 base and J by 7 bases, leaving 8 bases between them. The V gene's germline CDR1 is MGHDK and CDR2 SYGVNS. This CDR3 contains 13 residues. CDR3 residues: CASSELEEQPQHF. As DNA, the CDR3 is TGTGCCAGCAGTGAATTGGAGGAACAGCCCCAGCATTTT.

J is TRBJ2-7 and V is TRBV28; D unresolved. V was shortened by 6 bases and J by 4 bases, with 7 bases between the two germline ends. Germline CDR1 and CDR2: MDHEN and SYDVKM. The CDR3 extends over 11 amino acids. CDR3 DNA sequence: TGTGCCAGCAGCTTTTATTACGAGCAGTACTTC. It specifies CASSFYYEQYF.

This clonotype was observed a few times. The rearrangement joins TRBV11-2 to TRBJ2-7, with D possibly TRBD1 on 6 matching bases. Trimming took 2 bases from V and 3 from J, leaving 14 bases between them. Germline values: CDR1 SGHAT, CDR2 FQNNGV. The CDR3 contains 15 residues. The DNA of the CDR3 is TGTGCCAGCAGCTTATATGGGGGCCAGAGCTACGAGCAGTACTTC. Its translation is CASSLYGGQSYEQYF.

There are many counts of this clonotype. V gene TRBV11-2 combines with J gene TRBJ1-2; D call uncertain. The CDR3 runs 17 residues. The V and J ends lost 0 bases and 0 bases respectively, with 14 bases between them. Germline loops: CDR1 SGHAT, CDR2 FQNNGV. The CDR3 sequence is CASSLDVVQAANYGYTF. CDR3 bases: TGTGCCAGCAGCTTAGACGTTGTCCAGGCCGCTAACTATGGCTACACCTTC.

This chain joins TRBV18 and TRBJ2-7; D possibly uses TRBD1 or TRBD2 (5 bases each). The CDR3 contains 15 residues. Germline V gene sequence: CDR1 KGHSH, CDR2 LQKENI. Trimming took off 4 bases at V and 2 bases at J, with 15 bases between the two ends. This chain's CDR3 is CASSRPGAKTYEQYF. The DNA for the CDR3 is TGTGCCAGCTCACGACCCGGGGCAAAAACCTACGAGCAGTACTTC.

The chain combines TRBV6-5 with TRBJ2-6; the D gene could be TRBD1 or TRBD2 (7 bases each). Trimming removed 4 bases at V and 0 bases at J, with 19 bases between. Looked up from germline, CDR1 is MNHEY and CDR2 is SVGAGI. The CDR3 length is 19 residues. The CDR3 spells CASSSNRGGAFSGANVLTF. The CDR3 region has the DNA TGTGCCAGCAGTTCAAACAGGGGAGGGGCTTTCTCTGGGGCCAACGTCCTGACTTTC.

At least ten counts were recorded for this clonotype. The chain combines TRBV7-9 with TRBJ2-7; a possible D gene is TRBD2 (5 bases). V lost 2 bases and J lost 1, with 6 bases in between. CDR1 and CDR2 from the germline V gene are SEHNR and FQNEAQ (reference sequence). The CDR3 has 13 amino acids. The CDR3 is CASSLTRSYEQYF. The CDR3 coding sequence is TGTGCCAGCAGCTTAACTAGATCCTACGAGCAGTACTTC.

The CDR3 bases are TGCGCCAGCAGCCCTAAAACAGGGTTGGGCACTGAAGCTTTCTTT. It encodes CASSPKTGLGTEAFF. The V call is TRBV5-1, the J call TRBJ1-1; tentative D call: TRBD1 (6 bases). CDR3 size: 15 residues. Per the germline V gene, CDR1 is SGHRS and CDR2 is YFSETQ. The V and J ends lost 4 bases and 4 bases respectively, with 17 bases between them.

This clonotype was counted a few times. The chain links TRBV12-5 to TRBJ2-1; 16 bases map to TRBD2. CDR3 length: 15 residues. Trimming at V came to 5 bases and at J to 10 bases, leaving 5 bases not matched to a gene. Per the germline V gene, CDR1 is LGHNT and CDR2 is FRNRAP. CDR3 protein: CASGTGLAGGFEQFF. For the CDR3, the DNA is TGTGCTAGTGGTACGGGACTAGCGGGAGGGTTCGAGCAGTTCTTC.

This clonotype was picked up many times. This chain connects TRBV18 to TRBJ2-7, with D perhaps matching TRBD1 or TRBD2 (5 bases each). This CDR3 spans 14 amino acids. CDR1 and CDR2 (germline): KGHSH, LQKENI. V was pared by 3 bases and J by 4 bases, with 13 bases between. The CDR3 DNA is TGTGCCAGCTCACCCCCCGAGGGGAAATACGAGCAGTACTTC. This sequence encodes CASSPPEGKYEQYF.

This clonotype was detected many times. J is TRBJ2-3 and V is TRBV20-1; 11 positions agree with TRBD2. V trimming: 5 bases; J trimming: 2 bases; junction bases outside the gene matches: 6. The length of the CDR3 is 15 residues. Germline V gives CDR1 DFQATT, CDR2 SNEGSKA (reference sequence). The CDR3 protein is CSARGLAEATDTQYF. The DNA for the CDR3 is TGCAGTGCTCGGGGACTAGCGGAAGCCACAGATACGCAGTATTTT.